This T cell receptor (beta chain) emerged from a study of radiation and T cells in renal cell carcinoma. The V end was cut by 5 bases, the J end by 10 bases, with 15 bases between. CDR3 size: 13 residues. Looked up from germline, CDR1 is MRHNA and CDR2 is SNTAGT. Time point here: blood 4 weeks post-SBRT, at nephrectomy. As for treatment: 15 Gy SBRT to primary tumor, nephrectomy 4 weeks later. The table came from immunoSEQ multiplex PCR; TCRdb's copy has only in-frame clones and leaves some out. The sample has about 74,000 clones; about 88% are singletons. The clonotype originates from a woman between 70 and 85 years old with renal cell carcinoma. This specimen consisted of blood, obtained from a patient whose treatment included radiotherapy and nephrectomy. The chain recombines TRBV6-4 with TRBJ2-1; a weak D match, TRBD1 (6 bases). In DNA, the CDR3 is TGTGCCAGCAGTCCGTCTTACAGGGCCGAGCAGTTCTTC. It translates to CASSPSYRAEQFF.